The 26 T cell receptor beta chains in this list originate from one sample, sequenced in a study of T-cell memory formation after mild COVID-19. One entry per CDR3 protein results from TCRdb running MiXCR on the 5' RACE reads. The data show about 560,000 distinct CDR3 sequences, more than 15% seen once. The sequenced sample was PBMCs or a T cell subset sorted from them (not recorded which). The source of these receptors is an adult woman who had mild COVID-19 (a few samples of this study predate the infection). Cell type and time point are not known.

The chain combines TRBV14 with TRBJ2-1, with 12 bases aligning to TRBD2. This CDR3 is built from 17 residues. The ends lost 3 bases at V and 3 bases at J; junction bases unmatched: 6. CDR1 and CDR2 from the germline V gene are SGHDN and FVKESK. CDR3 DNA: TGTGCCAGCAGCCACCCTCGGACTAGCGGGAACTACAATGAGCAGTTCTTC. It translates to CASSHPRTSGNYNEQFF.

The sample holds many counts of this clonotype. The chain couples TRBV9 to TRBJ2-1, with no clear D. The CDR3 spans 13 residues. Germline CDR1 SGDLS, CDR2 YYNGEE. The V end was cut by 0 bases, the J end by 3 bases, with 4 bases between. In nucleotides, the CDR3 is TGTGCCAGCAGCGTAGAAGACTACAATGAGCAGTTCTTC. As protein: CASSVEDYNEQFF. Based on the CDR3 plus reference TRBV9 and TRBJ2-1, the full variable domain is DSGVTQTPKHLITATGQRVTLRCSPRSGDLSVYWYQQSLDQGLQFLIQYYNGEERAKGNILERFSAQQFPDLHSELNLSSLELGDSALYFCASSVEDYNEQFFGPGTRLTVL.

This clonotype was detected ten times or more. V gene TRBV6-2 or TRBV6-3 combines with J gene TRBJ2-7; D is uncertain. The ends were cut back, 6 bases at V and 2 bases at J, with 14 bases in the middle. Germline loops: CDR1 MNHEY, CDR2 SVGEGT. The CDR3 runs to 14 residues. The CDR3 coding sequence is TGTGCCAGCAGACGTAAGGGTTTCCCCTACGAGCAGTACTTC. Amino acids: CASRRKGFPYEQYF.

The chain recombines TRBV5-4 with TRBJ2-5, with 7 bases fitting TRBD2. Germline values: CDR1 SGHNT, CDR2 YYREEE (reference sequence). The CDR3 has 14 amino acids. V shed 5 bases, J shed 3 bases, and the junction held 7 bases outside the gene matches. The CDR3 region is CASRQLASKETQYF. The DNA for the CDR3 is TGTGCCAGCAGACAACTAGCGTCAAAAGAGACCCAGTACTTC.

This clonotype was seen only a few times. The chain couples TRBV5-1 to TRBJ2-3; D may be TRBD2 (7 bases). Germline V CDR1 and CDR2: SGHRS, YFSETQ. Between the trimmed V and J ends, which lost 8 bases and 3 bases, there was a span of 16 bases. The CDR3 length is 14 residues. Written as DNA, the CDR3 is TGCGCCAGTGGAGCGGGGACAACAACAGATACGCAGTATTTT. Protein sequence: CASGAGTTTDTQYF.

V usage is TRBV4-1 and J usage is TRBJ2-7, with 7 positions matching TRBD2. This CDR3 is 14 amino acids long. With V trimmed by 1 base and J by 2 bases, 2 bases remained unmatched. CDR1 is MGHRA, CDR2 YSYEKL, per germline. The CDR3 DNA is TGCGCCAGCAGCCAAGGGGAGGGCACCTACGAGCAGTACTTC. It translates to CASSQGEGTYEQYF.

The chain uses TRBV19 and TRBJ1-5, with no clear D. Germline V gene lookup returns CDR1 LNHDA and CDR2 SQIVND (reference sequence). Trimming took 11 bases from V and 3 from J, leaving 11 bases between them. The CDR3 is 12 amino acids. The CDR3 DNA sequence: TGTGCCTGTCGTAGGACCAATCAGCCCCAGCATTTT. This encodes CACRRTNQPQHF.

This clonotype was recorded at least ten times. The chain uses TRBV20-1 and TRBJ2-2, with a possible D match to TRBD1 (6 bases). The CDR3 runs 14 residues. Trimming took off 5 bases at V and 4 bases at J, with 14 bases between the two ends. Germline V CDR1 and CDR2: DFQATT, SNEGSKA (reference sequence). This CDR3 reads CSAQQGRSTGELFF. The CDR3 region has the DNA TGCAGTGCTCAACAGGGAAGAAGCACCGGGGAGCTGTTTTTT.

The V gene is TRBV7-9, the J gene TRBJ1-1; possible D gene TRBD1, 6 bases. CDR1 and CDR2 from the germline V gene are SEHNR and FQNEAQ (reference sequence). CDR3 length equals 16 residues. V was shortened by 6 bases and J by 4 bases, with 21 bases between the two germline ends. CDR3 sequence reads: CASRTTGHTLITEAFF. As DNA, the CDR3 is TGTGCCAGCAGGACCACGGGACATACCTTAATCACTGAAGCTTTCTTT.

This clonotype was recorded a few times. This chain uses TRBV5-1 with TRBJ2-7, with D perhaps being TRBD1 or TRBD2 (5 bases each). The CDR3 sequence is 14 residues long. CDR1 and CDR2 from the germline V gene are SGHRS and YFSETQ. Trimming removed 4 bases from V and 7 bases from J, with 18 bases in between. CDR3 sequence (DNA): TGCGCCAGCAGCCCCGGTCGAGGGGCCGAGGAGCAGTACTTC. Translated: CASSPGRGAEEQYF.

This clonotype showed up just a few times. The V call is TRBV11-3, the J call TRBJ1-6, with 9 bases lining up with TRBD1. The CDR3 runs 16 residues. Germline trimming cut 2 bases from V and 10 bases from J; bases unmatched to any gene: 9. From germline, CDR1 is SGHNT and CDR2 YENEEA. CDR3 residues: CASSLSTGTGNSPLHF. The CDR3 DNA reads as TGTGCCAGCAGCTTATCCACCGGGACAGGGAACTCACCCCTCCACTTT.

This CDR3 is CSVGQWSSYEQYF. In nucleotides, the CDR3 is TGCAGCGTTGGACAGTGGAGCTCCTACGAGCAGTACTTC. This sequence joins TRBV29-1 and TRBJ2-7; D possibly corresponds to TRBD1 (5 bases). CDR3 length: 13 amino acids. Germline assignment: CDR1 SQVTM and CDR2 ANQGSEA. V lost 4 bases, J lost 0 bases, and 10 bases lay in between.

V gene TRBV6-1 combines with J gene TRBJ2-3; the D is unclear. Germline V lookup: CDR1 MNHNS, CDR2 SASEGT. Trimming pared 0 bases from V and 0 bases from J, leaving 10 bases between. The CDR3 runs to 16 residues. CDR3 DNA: TGTGCCAGCAGTGAAGCGCGGACGCCTAGCACAGATACGCAGTATTTT. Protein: CASSEARTPSTDTQYF.

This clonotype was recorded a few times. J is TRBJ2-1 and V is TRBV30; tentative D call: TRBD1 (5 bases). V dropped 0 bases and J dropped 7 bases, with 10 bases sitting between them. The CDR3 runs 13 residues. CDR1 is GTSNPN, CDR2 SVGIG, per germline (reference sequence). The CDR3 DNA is TGTGCCTGGAGTGTACCCGCAGGGAATGAGCAGTTCTTC. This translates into CAWSVPAGNEQFF.

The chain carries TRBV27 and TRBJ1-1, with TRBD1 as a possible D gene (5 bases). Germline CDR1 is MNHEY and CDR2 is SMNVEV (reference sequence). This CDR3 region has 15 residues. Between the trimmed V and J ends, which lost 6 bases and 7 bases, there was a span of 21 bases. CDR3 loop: CASSAGGAGKVEAFF. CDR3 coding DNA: TGTGCCAGCAGCGCTGGAGGGGCAGGGAAGGTTGAAGCTTTCTTT.

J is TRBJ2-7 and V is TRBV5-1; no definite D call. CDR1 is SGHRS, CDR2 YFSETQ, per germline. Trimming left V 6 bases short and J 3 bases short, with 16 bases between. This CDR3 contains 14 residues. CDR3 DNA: TGCGCCAGCACCTGGGGTACAGACTTCTACGAGCAGTACTTC. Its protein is CASTWGTDFYEQYF.

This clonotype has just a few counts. The CDR3 here is CASSLRGPEDTQYF. The CDR3, as DNA: TGTGCCAGCAGTTTAAGGGGGCCGGAAGATACGCAGTATTTT. The gene calls are TRBV6-5 and TRBJ2-3; TRBD1 aligns across 7 bases. V gave up 4 bases and J gave up 5 bases; unmatched junction bases: 6. This CDR3 region has 14 residues. CDR1 and CDR2 from the germline V gene are MNHEY and SVGAGI.

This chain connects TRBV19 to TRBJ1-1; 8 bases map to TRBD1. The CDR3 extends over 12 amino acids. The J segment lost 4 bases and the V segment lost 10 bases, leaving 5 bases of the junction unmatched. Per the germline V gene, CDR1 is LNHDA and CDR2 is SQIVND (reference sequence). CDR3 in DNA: TGTGCCATCAGACAGGGGTCCACTGAAGCTTTCTTT. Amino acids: CAIRQGSTEAFF.

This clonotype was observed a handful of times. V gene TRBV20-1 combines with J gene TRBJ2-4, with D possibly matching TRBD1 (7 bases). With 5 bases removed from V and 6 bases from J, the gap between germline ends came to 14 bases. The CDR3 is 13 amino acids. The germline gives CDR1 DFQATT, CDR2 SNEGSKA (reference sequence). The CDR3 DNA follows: TGCAGTGCTCAGGAGGGACAGCTAAACATTCAGTACTTC. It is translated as CSAQEGQLNIQYF.

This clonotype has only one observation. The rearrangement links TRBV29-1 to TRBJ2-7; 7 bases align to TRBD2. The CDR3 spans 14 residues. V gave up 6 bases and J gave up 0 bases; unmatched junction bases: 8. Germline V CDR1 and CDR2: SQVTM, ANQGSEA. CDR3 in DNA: TGCAGCGTGGCCGGGGAGGGGAGCTCCTACGAGCAGTACTTC. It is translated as CSVAGEGSSYEQYF.

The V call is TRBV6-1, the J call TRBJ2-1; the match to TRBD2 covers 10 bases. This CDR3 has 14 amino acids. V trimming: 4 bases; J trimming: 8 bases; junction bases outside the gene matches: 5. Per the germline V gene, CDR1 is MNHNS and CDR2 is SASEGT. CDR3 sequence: CASSATSGVYEQFF. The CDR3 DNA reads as TGTGCCAGCAGTGCCACTAGCGGGGTTTATGAGCAGTTCTTC.

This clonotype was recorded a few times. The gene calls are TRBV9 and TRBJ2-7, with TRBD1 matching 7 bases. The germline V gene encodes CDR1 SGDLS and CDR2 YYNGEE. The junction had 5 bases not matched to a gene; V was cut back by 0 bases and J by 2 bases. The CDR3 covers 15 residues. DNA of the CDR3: TGTGCCAGCAGCGTAGAAAGGGGGCCGGCCTACGAGCAGTACTTC. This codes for CASSVERGPAYEQYF.

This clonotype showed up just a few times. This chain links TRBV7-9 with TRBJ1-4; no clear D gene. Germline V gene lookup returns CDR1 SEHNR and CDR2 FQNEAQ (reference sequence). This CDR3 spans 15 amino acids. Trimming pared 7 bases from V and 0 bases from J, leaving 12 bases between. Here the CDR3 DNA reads TGTGCCAGCAATACCCCGGATGCAACTAATGAAAAACTGTTTTTT. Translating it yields CASNTPDATNEKLFF. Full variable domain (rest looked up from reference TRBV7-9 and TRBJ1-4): DTGVSQNPRHKITKRGQNVTFRCDPISEHNRLYWYRQTLGQGPEFLTYFQNEAQLEKSRLLSDRFSAERPKGSFSTLEIQRTEQGDSAMYLCASNTPDATNEKLFFGSGTQLSVL.

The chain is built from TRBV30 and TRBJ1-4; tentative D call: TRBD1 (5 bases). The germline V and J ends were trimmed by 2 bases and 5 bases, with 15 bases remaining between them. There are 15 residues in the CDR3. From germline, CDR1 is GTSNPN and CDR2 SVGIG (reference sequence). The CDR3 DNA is TGTGCCTGGAGTCCAGAAGGGGCCCCCAATGAAAAACTGTTTTTT. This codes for CAWSPEGAPNEKLFF.

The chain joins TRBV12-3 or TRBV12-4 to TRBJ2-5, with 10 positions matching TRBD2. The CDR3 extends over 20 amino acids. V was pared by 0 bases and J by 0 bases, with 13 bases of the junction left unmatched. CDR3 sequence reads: CASSLAWKASGRPYQETQYF. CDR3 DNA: TGTGCCAGCAGTTTAGCGTGGAAGGCTAGCGGGAGACCGTACCAAGAGACCCAGTACTTC.

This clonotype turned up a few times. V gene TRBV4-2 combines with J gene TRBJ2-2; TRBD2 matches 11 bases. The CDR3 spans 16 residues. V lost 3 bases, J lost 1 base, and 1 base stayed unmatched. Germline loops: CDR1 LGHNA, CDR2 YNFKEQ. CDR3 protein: CASSHTSGRNTGELFF. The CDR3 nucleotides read TGTGCCAGCAGCCACACTAGCGGGAGGAACACCGGGGAGCTGTTTTTT.